These T cell receptor beta chains were read from a single sample in a study of blood T cells in healthy people across ages. TCRdb reprocessed the 5' RACE reads via MiXCR and lists one record per CDR3 protein. This sample yields 550,000 to 650,000 distinct CDR3 sequences, of which approximately 30% are seen a single time; roughly 14% belongs to the top ten. Sequencing used blood. The receptors originated from a woman aged 80 or over in good health. Each CDR3 is given with its conserved first and last residue. Fields, in order: V gene, D gene, J gene, CDR3 length, clone size, CDR3 DNA, CDR3 protein. The D gene is left open where the match is weak. Only part of the rows carry a size: once, few, many, or a class if the clone is expanded.

>TRBV27|NA|TRBJ2-3|14|few
TGTGCCAGCAGTTTTACCGGGACGACAGATACGCAGTATTTT
CASSFTGTTDTQYF
>TRBV7-2|TRBD1|TRBJ2-3|14|many
TGTGCCAGCAGAACAGGGGTCCCGCCAGATACGCAGTATTTT
CASRTGVPPDTQYF
>TRBV30|NA|TRBJ1-4|13|few
TGTGCCTGGAGTTACCAGGGTAGTGAAAAACTGTTTTTT
CAWSYQGSEKLFF
>TRBV7-2|TRBD1|TRBJ1-4|16|few
TGTGCCAGCAGCTCTGGCGTCGGGACAGGGGTTGAAAAACTGTTTTTT
CASSSGVGTGVEKLFF
>TRBV6-1|NA|TRBJ1-4|15|NA
TGTGCCGGCAGTGAGAATGTGGGGAAGTCCGAAAAACTGTTTTTT
CAGSENVGKSEKLFF
>TRBV19|TRBD1|TRBJ1-1|14|few
TGTGCCAGTAGTATGGGACAGAAAAACACTGAAGCTTTCTTT
CASSMGQKNTEAFF
>TRBV12-3/TRBV12-4|TRBD2|TRBJ2-7|16|NA
TGTGCCAGCAGGGGGACTAGCGAGGGCCGCACCTACGAGCAGTACTTC
CASRGTSEGRTYEQYF
>TRBV20-1|TRBD1|TRBJ1-1|13|NA
TGCAGTCCCAGTCCAGGGGGTGCTTCTGAAGCTTTCTTT
CSPSPGGASEAFF
>TRBV7-2|NA|TRBJ2-1|14|many
TGTGCCAGCAGCGCAGGGGAGCCTTACAATGAGCAGTTCTTC
CASSAGEPYNEQFF
>TRBV7-3|NA|TRBJ2-7|14|NA
TGTGCCAGCAACCCCGGAGGGCTACACAATGAGCAGTACTTC
CASNPGGLHNEQYF
>TRBV12-3/TRBV12-4|TRBD1|TRBJ2-1|14|NA
TGTGCCAGCACAGGGACAGGGGACGGCAATGAGCAGTTCTTC
CASTGTGDGNEQFF
>TRBV29-1|NA|TRBJ2-1|11|NA
TGCAGCGTTGGTGGAAACAATGAGCAGTTCTTC
CSVGGNNEQFF
>TRBV6-6|TRBD2|TRBJ2-1|15|NA
TGTGCCAGCAGTTACGGGTCTAGCGGGGGACAGACCCAGTTCTTC
CASSYGSSGGQTQFF
>TRBV24-1|TRBD2|TRBJ2-1|15|many
TGTGCCACCAGTGACCCTAGCGGGGGGGCCGGTCGGCAGTTCTTC
CATSDPSGGAGRQFF
>TRBV5-1|TRBD1|TRBJ2-5|17|many
TGCGCCAGCAGCCTGGGCCCCTCGACAGGGACACAAGAGACCCAGTACTTC
CASSLGPSTGTQETQYF
>TRBV29-1|TRBD1|TRBJ1-1|12|once
TGCAGCGCCCTGACAGGGTACACTGAAGCTTTCTTT
CSALTGYTEAFF
>TRBV10-3|NA|TRBJ1-1|14|NA
TGTGCCATCAGTCCACAGGGTAGTAGAACTGAAGCTTTCTTT
CAISPQGSRTEAFF
>TRBV6-1|NA|TRBJ1-2|15|few
TGTGCCAGCAGTGAAGCTCTAACGGGCCTCTATGGCTACACCTTC
CASSEALTGLYGYTF
>TRBV7-2|NA|TRBJ2-1|13|NA
TGTGCCAGCAGCTTAGCTCTAGATACTGAGCAGTTCTTC
CASSLALDTEQFF
>TRBV6-1|NA|TRBJ2-5|12|NA
TGTGCCAGCACGGCCAGTCAAGAGACCCAGTACTTC
CASTASQETQYF
>TRBV7-2|NA|TRBJ1-2|15|many
TGTGCCAGCAGCTTAGAAGCGACACTTAACTATGGCTACACCTTC
CASSLEATLNYGYTF
>TRBV7-2|NA|TRBJ1-5|13|many
TGTGCCAGCAGCCCCGAGAGGGATCAGCCCCAGCATTTT
CASSPERDQPQHF
>TRBV18|TRBD1|TRBJ2-3|14|many
TGTGCCAGCTCACACCAATCACAGGGGGATACGCAGTATTTT
CASSHQSQGDTQYF
>TRBV5-4|NA|TRBJ2-5|14|NA
TGTGCCAGCAGCTTGGGTGGGGACAAAGAGACCCAGTACTTC
CASSLGGDKETQYF
>TRBV28|TRBD2|TRBJ2-7|15|many
TGTGCCAGCAGTTTTCGTACTAGCGGGGACTACGAGCAGTACTTC
CASSFRTSGDYEQYF
>TRBV6-6|TRBD1|TRBJ2-6|17|many
TGTGCCAGCAGCCAAGGACAGGGTTCATCTGGGGCCAACGTCCTGACTTTC
CASSQGQGSSGANVLTF
>TRBV29-1|NA|TRBJ2-2|14|many
TGCAGCGTTGTAGGCCAGGGTTACACCGGGGAGCTGTTTTTT
CSVVGQGYTGELFF
>TRBV7-3|TRBD2|TRBJ2-6|18|many
TGTGCCAGCAGCTTAACGAGAGCGGGGGGATCTGGGGCCAACGTCCTGACTTTC
CASSLTRAGGSGANVLTF
>TRBV24-1|TRBD1|TRBJ2-1|17|many
TGTGCCACCAGTAAAAGAGGACAGGGCGCTAGCCCCGATGAGCAGTTCTTC
CATSKRGQGASPDEQFF
>TRBV7-6|NA|TRBJ2-5|14|few
TGTGCCAGCAGCTTACCCAGAAACCAAGAGACCCAGTACTTC
CASSLPRNQETQYF
>TRBV7-2|TRBD2|TRBJ2-2|15|few
TGTGCCATTCAAAGCGGGGGGCTAAACACCGGGGAGCTGTTTTTT
CAIQSGGLNTGELFF
>TRBV7-2|NA|TRBJ2-7|12|many
TGTGCCAGCAGCCCCTTTAAAAACGAGCAGTACTTC
CASSPFKNEQYF
>TRBV7-9|NA|TRBJ2-7|16|NA
TGTGCCAGCAGCTTAGGCGGAAAACCCTCCTACAATGAGCAGTACTTC
CASSLGGKPSYNEQYF
>TRBV20-1|NA|TRBJ2-7|12|many
TGCAGTGCTTCGAGGGACCCCTACGAGCAGTACTTC
CSASRDPYEQYF
>TRBV6-2/TRBV6-3|TRBD2|TRBJ2-1|15|few
TGTGCCAGCCGCCCTAGCGGGGGAGCCTACAATGAGCAGTTCTTC
CASRPSGGAYNEQFF
>TRBV4-3|TRBD2|TRBJ2-1|16|many
TGCGCCAGCAGCCTAATGACTAGCGGGGGGTACAATGAGCAGTTCTTC
CASSLMTSGGYNEQFF
>TRBV7-9|NA|TRBJ2-7|15|NA
TGTGCCAGCAGCTTAGGAGGACAGCCTACCTACGAGCAGTACTTC
CASSLGGQPTYEQYF
>TRBV25-1|NA|TRBJ2-5|14|NA
TGTGCCAGCAGTGACAGGGGATCGTTTGAGACCCAGTACTTC
CASSDRGSFETQYF
>TRBV5-1|NA|TRBJ1-2|14|many
TGCGCCAGCAGCTTGGAACAAACTAACTATGGCTACACCTTC
CASSLEQTNYGYTF
>TRBV28|TRBD1|TRBJ1-4|16|NA
TGTGCCAGCAGTTCATCCGGGACAGGGACTAATGAAAAACTGTTTTTT
CASSSSGTGTNEKLFF
>TRBV20-1|NA|TRBJ2-7|12|NA
TGCAGTGCTAGTAACAGAGCCTACGAGCAGTACTTC
CSASNRAYEQYF
>TRBV15|NA|TRBJ2-2|17|NA
TGTGCCACCAGCAGAGAAGGCTGGGGCCCAAACACCGGGGAGCTGTTTTTT
CATSREGWGPNTGELFF